This T cell receptor beta chain was captured by sequencing in a study of blood T cell repertoires in COVID-19 (dated by TCRdb to the early 2020s). Context from the whole study: Collaborator samples came from the United States, Italy and Spain and covered acute and convalescent phases of COVID-19. The material from the prospective study consisted of cDNA or gDNA derived from T cells, B-cell-depleted T cells, or PBMCs. The dataset comprised deeply sampled blood TCRbeta repertoires from subjects exposed to, actively infected with, or recovered from COVID-19. The repertoires were made available in a free public database intended to serve as a resource for research on the immune response to SARS-CoV-2. The samples were drawn from two sources: the first 160 participants of the ongoing ImmuneRACE study, and approximately 1,300 subjects contributed by 6 global collaborators. A de-identified subject ID, COVID-19 status, age in years and sex were almost always included in the sample metadata. HLA class I and class II types, where available, came from metadata supplied by the sample provider rather than from assay-based typing. Results and caveats for the whole study, not just this receptor: The quantity of clinical and demographic metadata differed by source and by participant and was supplied without curation.

The immunoSEQ Assay, a bias-controlled multiplex PCR, was used to amplify TCRbeta CDR3 regions from genomic DNA. The authors' analysis ran thus. The number of nucleated cells in each sample was estimated by amplification of reference gene primers within the assay. To quantify the absolute abundance of each unique TCRbeta CDR3 rearrangement, sequence reads were collapsed and filtered. For each sample, productive Simpson clonality was calculated as the square root of Simpson's diversity index over productive rearrangements. Imported from immuneACCESS, the table was reduced by TCRdb to in-frame sequences with V and J called. These copies leave out some clones; in studies compared against another copy, an unresolved V gene accounts for under half, and the cause of the remainder is not known. V and J calls and clone size come straight from that table; D and trimming were deduced from the DNA. This sample comprises 300,000 to 400,000 clones, roughly 90% of them detected only once. Under 8.5% of the sample rests with the top ten.

Cut back by 3 bases and 4 bases, the V and J ends lie 9 bases apart. Including the terminal cysteine and phenylalanine, the CDR3 comprises 13 residues. Solely the CDR3 DNA is kept, with 39 bases framed from the first base. CDR1 and CDR2 are drawn from the germline V gene (reference sequence): LGHDT, YNNKEL. In Seattle, one collaborating source enrolled patients while the infection was active and tracked those patients longitudinally over the course of disease. The collaborating institutions used their own protocols to collect whole blood in K2EDTA tubes. For TCRbeta analysis, collaborators shipped samples as frozen whole blood, isolated PBMCs, or DNA extracted from either of those sample types. In the case of this clone: The clone's antigen remains unknown. No quality values exist for individual bases; no much larger clone is one base distant.

The chain links TRBV3-1 (or the pseudogene TRBV3-2) with TRBJ1-1, with a tentative D gene TRBD1 over 5 matching bases. The receptor comes from a woman aged 55-70 years with COVID-19, enrolled during active disease. Sequencing was carried out using peripheral blood. The CDR3 region: CASSHWRGTEAFF. DNA sequence: TGTGCCAGCAGCCATTGGAGGGGCACTGAAGCTTTCTTT.